The 24 T cell receptor beta chains reported below all come from one sample, sequenced in a study of shared clonotypes between healthy human individuals. Assay used: immunoSEQ multiplex PCR; TCRdb lists only in-frame clones, some missing. This table holds 2 million to 2.5 million clones, almost 96% found once. Sequencing was carried out using naive CD4+ T cells sorted from blood. Subset: CD45RA+ positively selected. The source is a man between 18 and 29 years old in good health.

The V call is TRBV2, the J call TRBJ2-1; D is unresolved. Per the germline V gene, CDR1 is SNHLY and CDR2 is FYNNEI. This CDR3 has 14 amino acids. The V and J ends lost 2 bases and 0 bases respectively, with 5 bases between them. The CDR3 DNA is TGTGCCAGCAGTGAAAGCAGCTCCTACAATGAGCAGTTCTTC. Its protein product is CASSESSSYNEQFF.

The table lists this clone with a count of one. The chain is built from TRBV10-3 and TRBJ2-1; TRBD2 aligns across 8 bases. In germline, CDR1 is ENHRY, CDR2 SYGVKD. This CDR3 comprises 18 residues. V lost 2 bases and J lost 8; bases outside the gene matches: 17. The CDR3 here is CAISEERYRSGSGDEQFF. As DNA, the CDR3 is TGTGCCATCAGTGAGGAACGGTACCGGAGCGGGAGTGGTGATGAGCAGTTCTTC.

V is TRBV28 and J is TRBJ1-5; D gene uncertain. Trimming left V 4 bases short and J 9 bases short, with 10 bases between. Looked up from germline, CDR1 is MDHEN and CDR2 is SYDVKM. There are 12 residues in the CDR3. Here the CDR3 reads CASSSQSLPQHF. CDR3 in DNA: TGTGCCAGCAGTTCGCAAAGCCTGCCCCAGCATTTT.

The gene calls are TRBV5-1 and TRBJ2-5; no definite D call. In germline, CDR1 is SGHRS, CDR2 YFSETQ. Trimming left V 2 bases short and J 1 base short, with 12 bases between. CDR3 size: 15 residues. The CDR3: CASSFPGTPQETQYF. For the CDR3, the DNA is TGCGCCAGCAGCTTCCCCGGAACACCCCAAGAGACCCAGTACTTC.

J is TRBJ1-4 and V is TRBV28; 7 bases fit TRBD1. CDR3 size: 12 residues. V was pared by 5 bases and J by 7 bases, with 1 base of the junction left unmatched. The germline CDR1 and CDR2 sequences are MDHEN and SYDVKM. The DNA of the CDR3 is TGTGCCAGCAGTCAGGGGGTTGAAAAACTGTTTTTT. It codes for CASSQGVEKLFF. Complete variable domain (other parts from reference TRBV28 and TRBJ1-4): DVKVTQSSRYLVKRTGEKVFLECVQDMDHENMFWYRQDPGLGLRLIYFSYDVKMKEKGDIPEGYSVSREKKERFSLILESASTNQTSMYLCASSQGVEKLFFGSGTQLSVL.

J is TRBJ1-6 and V is TRBV6-6; D is uncertain. CDR3 length: 11 residues. The ends were cut back, 6 bases at V and 9 bases at J, with 6 bases in the middle. The germline V gene encodes CDR1 MNHNY and CDR2 SVGAGI (reference sequence). The CDR3 region has the DNA TGTGCCAGCAGCCGGGGTTCACCCCTCCACTTT. Encoded protein: CASSRGSPLHF.

The chain joins TRBV6-5 to TRBJ1-1; D uncertain. V was trimmed by 4 bases and J by 0 bases, leaving 12 bases between them. The CDR3 is made up of 15 amino acids. Germline lookup yields CDR1 MNHEY and CDR2 SVGAGI. The CDR3 DNA follows: TGTGCCAGCAGTTCCCCAGCCGGGTTGAACACTGAAGCTTTCTTT. As protein: CASSSPAGLNTEAFF.

V gene TRBV7-9 combines with J gene TRBJ2-5; D might be TRBD2 (5 bases). CDR3 length equals 15 residues. Germline V lookup: CDR1 SEHNR, CDR2 FQNEAQ (reference sequence). V lost 3 bases, J lost 0 bases, and 11 bases lay in between. CDR3 sequence reads: CASSFLRAYQETQYF. CDR3 DNA: TGTGCCAGCAGCTTCTTGCGGGCGTACCAAGAGACCCAGTACTTC.

This chain links TRBV11-2 with TRBJ2-1; D is unclear. V was pared by 1 base and J by 2 bases, with 9 bases between. Germline loops: CDR1 SGHAT, CDR2 FQNNGV. This CDR3 spans 15 amino acids. DNA of the CDR3: TGTGCCAGCAGCTTAGGCTTTTTTACCTACAATGAGCAGTTCTTC. As protein: CASSLGFFTYNEQFF.

Remarks on this clone: Within the sample, other DNA sequences also encode this same CDR3. The CDR3 reads CASSVEGVGANVLTF. The CDR3 DNA reads TGTGCCAGCAGCGTAGAAGGGGTCGGGGCCAACGTCCTGACTTTC. The J gene is TRBJ2-6, the V gene TRBV9, with D possibly matching TRBD1 (5 bases). Trimming removed 0 bases from V and 4 bases from J, with 8 bases in between. This CDR3 contains 15 residues. Germline CDR1 and CDR2: SGDLS and YYNGEE.

The chain has TRBV6-6 and TRBJ1-1; 8 bases are shared with TRBD1. Germline CDR1 is MNHNY and CDR2 is SVGAGI (reference sequence). This CDR3 spans 13 amino acids. J lost 4 bases, V lost 4 bases, and 2 bases had no gene match. The CDR3 protein is CASSWDRSTEAFF. DNA of the CDR3: TGTGCCAGCAGTTGGGACAGGAGCACTGAAGCTTTCTTT.

The chain combines TRBV9 with TRBJ1-1, with 9 bases lining up with TRBD1. Trimming removed 3 bases from V and 5 bases from J; junction bases left unmatched: 5. The CDR3 totals 14 residues. CDR1 SGDLS and CDR2 YYNGEE come from the germline V gene. The CDR3 DNA reads TGTGCCAGCAGCGAACACAGGGGGCTTACTGAAGCTTTCTTT. As protein: CASSEHRGLTEAFF.

This chain links TRBV11-2 with TRBJ2-5; 8 bases are a match to TRBD2. Germline-derived CDR1 and CDR2 are SGHAT and FQNNGV. This CDR3 spans 15 amino acids. J was trimmed by 2 bases and V by 6 bases; bases with no gene match: 8. The chain's CDR3 is CASSYTSGVQETQYF. In nucleotides, the CDR3 is TGTGCCAGCAGTTATACTAGCGGAGTACAAGAGACCCAGTACTTC.

This clone was observed a single time. This rearrangement joins TRBV5-1 to TRBJ2-2; the D is unclear. This CDR3 comprises 15 residues. Trimming pared 0 bases from V and 5 bases from J, leaving 11 bases between. Germline loops: CDR1 SGHRS, CDR2 YFSETQ. Written as DNA, the CDR3 is TGCGCCAGCAGCTTGGCCTCTAGTTGGACCGGGGAGCTGTTTTTT. This translates into CASSLASSWTGELFF. Drawing the rest from reference TRBV5-1 and TRBJ2-2, the complete variable domain is KAGVTQTPRYLIKTRGQQVTLSCSPISGHRSVSWYQQTPGQGLQFLFEYFSETQRNKGNFPGRFSGRQFSNSRSEMNVSTLELGDSALYLCASSLASSWTGELFFGEGSRLTVL.

This clone was seen only once. Here the CDR3 omits its conserved ending phenylalanine or tryptophan, so a read error is the likely source. CDR3 sequence reads: CASSTRGTRDTEAFL. The CDR3 region has the DNA TGCGCCAGCAGCACAAGGGGAACCAGGGACACTGAAGCTTTCCTT. The chain links TRBV4-1 to TRBJ1-1; TRBD1 might be the D (5 bases). Germline CDR1 is MGHRA and CDR2 is YSYEKL. V lost 5 bases and J lost 3, with 16 bases in between. The CDR3 has 15 residues.

The CDR3 sequence is CASSVGQGAGNEQFF. CDR3 DNA sequence: TGTGCCAGCAGTGTCGGACAGGGGGCCGGTAATGAGCAGTTCTTC. The chain couples TRBV25-1 to TRBJ2-1; 11 bases align to TRBD1. This CDR3 has 15 residues. Trimming at V came to 4 bases and at J to 7 bases, leaving 6 bases not matched to a gene. CDR1 MGHDK and CDR2 SYGVNS come from the germline V gene.

The chain links TRBV7-3 to TRBJ2-3; D not resolved. V was pared by 6 bases and J by 0 bases, with 10 bases between. This CDR3 is 14 amino acids long. Germline V gene sequence: CDR1 SGHTA, CDR2 FQGTGA. CDR3 in DNA: TGTGCCAGCAGTGTCGGGTTTAGCACAGATACGCAGTATTTT. It specifies CASSVGFSTDTQYF.

The chain is built from TRBV7-2 and TRBJ2-5; possibly TRBD1 or TRBD2 for D (6 bases each). There are 13 residues in the CDR3. Germline CDR1 and CDR2: SGHTA and FQGNSA. V lost 6 bases to trimming and J lost 1 base, with 9 bases between them. Written as DNA, the CDR3 is TGTGCCAGCAGGAGGGGGGCCCAAGAGACCCAGTACTTC. It codes for CASRRGAQETQYF.

This sequence joins TRBV2 and TRBJ1-5; 11 positions match TRBD1. CDR3 size: 15 residues. With V trimmed by 6 bases and J by 4 bases, 5 bases remained unmatched. CDR1 and CDR2 (germline): SNHLY, FYNNEI. CDR3 sequence: CASSEDRGLNQPQHF. DNA of the CDR3: TGTGCCAGCAGCGAGGACAGGGGGCTTAATCAGCCCCAGCATTTT. The entire variable domain, with the rest obtained from reference TRBV2 and TRBJ1-5, is as follows: EPEVTQTPSHQVTQMGQEVILRCVPISNHLYFYWYRQILGQKVEFLVSFYNNEISEKSEIFDDQFSVERPDGSNFTLKIRSTKLEDSAMYFCASSEDRGLNQPQHFGDGTRLSIL.

The CDR3 DNA is TGCGCCAGCAGCTTGGAGGGGCGTGGGCGGTCGAATGAAAAACTGTTTTTT. Its protein product is CASSLEGRGRSNEKLFF. The chain employs TRBV5-1 and TRBJ1-4; the D gene is possibly TRBD1 (5 bases). In germline, CDR1 is SGHRS, CDR2 YFSETQ. Trimming removed 0 bases from V and 5 bases from J, with 17 bases in between. This CDR3 comprises 17 residues.

Notes on this clone: Other DNA sequences in this sample translate to the same CDR3. The chain combines TRBV5-1 with TRBJ2-1; D ambiguous. V was pared by 0 bases and J by 0 bases, with 7 bases between. The V gene's germline CDR1 is SGHRS and CDR2 YFSETQ. The CDR3 is 15 amino acids. CDR3 nucleotide sequence: TGCGCCAGCAGCTTGGGCGACACCTCCTACAATGAGCAGTTCTTC. Translating gives CASSLGDTSYNEQFF.

The J gene is TRBJ2-3, the V gene TRBV7-2; 13 bases align to TRBD2. Germline V gene data show CDR1 as SGHTA and CDR2 as FQGNSA. The CDR3 is made up of 19 amino acids. The trim removed 4 bases at V and 0 bases at J, leaving 10 bases unmatched. The CDR3 sequence: CASSSGLAGAFYSTDTQYF. CDR3 coding DNA: TGTGCCAGCAGCTCCGGACTAGCGGGGGCCTTTTATAGCACAGATACGCAGTATTTT. The variable domain in full, with the rest retrieved from reference TRBV7-2 and TRBJ2-3, is GAGVSQSPSNKVTEKGKDVELRCDPISGHTALYWYRQSLGQGLEFLIYFQGNSAPDKSGLPSDRFSAERTGGSVSTLTIQRTQQEDSAVYLCASSSGLAGAFYSTDTQYFGPGTRLTVL.

The J gene is TRBJ2-2, the V gene TRBV5-6; D might be TRBD1 (6 bases). The CDR3 consists of 15 residues. From germline, CDR1 is SGHDT and CDR2 YYEEEE. Trimming pared 4 bases from V and 1 base from J, leaving 11 bases between. The CDR3 DNA sequence: TGTGCCAGCAGCCGACAGGAGAGGAACACCGGGGAGCTGTTTTTT. Encoded protein: CASSRQERNTGELFF.

The chain links TRBV11-1 to TRBJ2-6; 11 bases align to TRBD1. With 5 bases clipped from V and 1 base from J, the junction kept 4 bases outside the gene matches. There are 17 residues in the CDR3. The germline V gene has CDR1 SGHAT and CDR2 FQDESV (reference sequence). This CDR3 reads CASSPDRGRSGANVLTF. CDR3 DNA sequence: TGTGCCAGCAGCCCGGACAGGGGGCGTTCTGGGGCCAACGTCCTGACTTTC.